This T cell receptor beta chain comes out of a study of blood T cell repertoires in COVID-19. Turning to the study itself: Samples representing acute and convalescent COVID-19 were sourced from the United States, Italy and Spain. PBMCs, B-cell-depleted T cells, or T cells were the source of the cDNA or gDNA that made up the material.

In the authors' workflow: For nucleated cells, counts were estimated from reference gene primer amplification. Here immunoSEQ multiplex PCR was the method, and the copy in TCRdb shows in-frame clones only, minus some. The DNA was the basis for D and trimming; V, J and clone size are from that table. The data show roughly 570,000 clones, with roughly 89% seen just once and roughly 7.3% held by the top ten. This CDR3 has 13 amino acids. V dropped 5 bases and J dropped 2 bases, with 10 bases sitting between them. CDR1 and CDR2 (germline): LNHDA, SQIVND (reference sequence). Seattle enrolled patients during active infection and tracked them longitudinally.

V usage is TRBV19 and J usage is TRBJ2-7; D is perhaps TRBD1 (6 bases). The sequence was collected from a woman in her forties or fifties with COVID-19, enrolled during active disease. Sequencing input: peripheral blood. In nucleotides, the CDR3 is TGTGCCAGTAGTCTCCGGGACACCTACGAGCAGTACTTC. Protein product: CASSLRDTYEQYF.